The rows below give T cell receptor beta chains drawn from one sample of a study of cytomegalovirus exposure and HLA in healthy donors. Profiled with immunoSEQ multiplex PCR; TCRdb holds only in-frame clones, not every one. The table lists about 120,000 clones, nearly 80% of them singletons. The material sequenced was PBMCs. The receptors were sampled from a woman in her twenties or thirties in good health and CMV-seronegative. CDR3s leave out the opening cysteine and the closing phenylalanine or tryptophan.

J gene | V gene | CDR3 protein
TRBJ1-1 | TRBV4-1 | ASSQEGPGTGNTEAF
TRBJ2-7 | TRBV6-1 | ASSDITPGEQY
TRBJ1-5 | TRBV27 | ASSLSGGTQPQH
TRBJ2-1 | TRBV5-8 | ASLRGQGSRSYNEQF
TRBJ1-2 | TRBV27 | ASRGPDYGYT
TRBJ2-3 | TRBV4-2 | ASSQDGAYDTDTQY
TRBJ1-6 | TRBV13 | ASRSAGKHSPLH
TRBJ1-1 | TRBV5-8 | ASSSGQGKESTEAF
TRBJ1-4 | TRBV9 | ASSEGHTNEKLF
TRBJ2-7 | TRBV7-2 | ASSLAGTSGEQY
TRBJ1-3 | TRBV7-9 | ASAGSDSGNTIY
TRBJ1-2 | TRBV4-3 | ASSQDRTNYGYT
TRBJ1-4 | TRBV6-1 | ASSEGTGGWEKLF
TRBJ2-7 | TRBV27 | ASSRAGGTGAGEQY
TRBJ1-3 | TRBV21-1 | ASRRTGENTIY
TRBJ1-5 | TRBV4-3 | ASSITWRENQPQH
TRBJ2-1 | TRBV29-1 | SVEGLAGSNNEQF
TRBJ1-1 | TRBV4-3 | ASSQDAQSGQGF
TRBJ2-3 | TRBV7-3 | ASSLAGTGTDTQY
TRBJ2-1 | TRBV10-3 | AIMDGQGNNEQF
TRBJ2-7 | TRBV6-5 | ASSYTGITSYEQY
TRBJ2-5 | TRBV2 | ASSRVASGSETQY
TRBJ2-7 | TRBV5-1 | ASSLEAGPWDEQY